The T cell receptor beta chain under discussion was sequenced for a study of T-cell reconstitution after alpha-beta-depleted transplantation in children listed by TCRdb under 2016. Context from the whole study: T-cell immune reconstitution after TCRalphabeta/CD19-depleted allogeneic hematopoietic cell transplantation in children was quantitatively tracked in the study by means of TCR repertoire profiling.

This clonotype has a count of ten or more. No cognate antigen has been identified for it. Base qualities are not at hand, and no much larger clone is one base apart. The library was made by PCR. TCRdb names Illumina HiSeq 2500 as the instrument used. Molecular barcoding was employed in the preparation of TCR libraries, with unique molecular identifiers being used to normalize TCRbeta repertoire quantification. The public reads were reanalyzed by TCRdb: fastp trimming at Q25, MiXCR alignment, in-frame beta chains only. Every distinct CDR3 protein forms one entry, paired with its most common genes and DNA. This sample comprises some 240,000 distinct CDR3 sequences, around 11% of them detected only once. The top ten hold 2% to 3% of the sample. Reading from cysteine to phenylalanine, the CDR3 counts 14 amino acids. Of the read, only the CDR3 DNA is kept; its 42 bases are in frame from base 1. The germline V gene specifies MNHEY as CDR1 and SVGEGT as CDR2. The junction carries 17 bases between V and J, which are trimmed by 6 bases and 6 bases respectively.

This sample comprised PBMCs from the stem cell graft donor, obtained from the stem cell graft. This receptor was identified in a human donor who donated a stem cell graft to a child with acute lymphoblastic leukemia. The sequence links TRBV6-2 or TRBV6-3 to TRBJ1-1; no confident D gene assignment can be made. DNA sequence: TGTGCCAGCAGCGTTCTACGGGGTTTCGCTGAAGCTTTCTTT. Its translation is CASSVLRGFAEAFF.